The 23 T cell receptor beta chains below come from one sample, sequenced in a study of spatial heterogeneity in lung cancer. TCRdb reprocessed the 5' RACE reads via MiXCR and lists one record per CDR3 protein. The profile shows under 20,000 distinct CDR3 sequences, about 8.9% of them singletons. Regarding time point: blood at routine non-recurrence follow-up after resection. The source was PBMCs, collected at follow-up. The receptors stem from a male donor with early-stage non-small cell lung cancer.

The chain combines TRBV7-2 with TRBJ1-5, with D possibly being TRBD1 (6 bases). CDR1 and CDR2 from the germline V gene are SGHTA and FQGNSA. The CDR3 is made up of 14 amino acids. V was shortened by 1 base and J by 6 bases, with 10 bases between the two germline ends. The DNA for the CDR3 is TGTGCCAGCAGCTTAGGCCCGGGGGCTCAGCCCCAGCATTTT. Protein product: CASSLGPGAQPQHF.

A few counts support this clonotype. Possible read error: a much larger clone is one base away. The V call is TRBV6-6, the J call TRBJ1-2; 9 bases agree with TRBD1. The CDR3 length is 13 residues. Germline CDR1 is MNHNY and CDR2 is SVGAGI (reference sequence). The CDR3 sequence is CTSNTGGNYGYTF. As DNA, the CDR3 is TGTACCAGCAACACAGGGGGCAACTATGGCTACACCTTC.

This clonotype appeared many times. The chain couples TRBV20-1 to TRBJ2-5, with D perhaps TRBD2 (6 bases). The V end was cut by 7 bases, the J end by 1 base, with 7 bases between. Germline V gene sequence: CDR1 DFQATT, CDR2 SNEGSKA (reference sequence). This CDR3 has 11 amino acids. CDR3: CSVSGQETQYF. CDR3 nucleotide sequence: TGCAGTGTTAGCGGCCAAGAGACCCAGTACTTC.

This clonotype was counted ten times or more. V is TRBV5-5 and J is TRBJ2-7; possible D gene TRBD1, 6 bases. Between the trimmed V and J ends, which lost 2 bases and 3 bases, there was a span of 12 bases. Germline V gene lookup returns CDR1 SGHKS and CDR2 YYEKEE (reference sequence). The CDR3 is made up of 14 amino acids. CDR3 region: CASSFEQGNYEQYF. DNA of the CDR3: TGTGCCAGCAGCTTCGAACAGGGAAACTACGAGCAGTACTTC.

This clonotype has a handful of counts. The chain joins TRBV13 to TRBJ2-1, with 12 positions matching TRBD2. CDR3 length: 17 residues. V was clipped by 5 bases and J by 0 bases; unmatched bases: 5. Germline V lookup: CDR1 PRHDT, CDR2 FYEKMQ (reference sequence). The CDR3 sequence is CASSAGLAGSSYNEQFF. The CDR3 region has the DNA TGTGCCAGCAGCGCCGGACTAGCGGGGAGCTCCTACAATGAGCAGTTCTTC. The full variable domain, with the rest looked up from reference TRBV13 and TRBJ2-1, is AAGVIQSPRHLIKEKRETATLKCYPIPRHDTVYWYQQGPGQDPQFLISFYEKMQSDKGSIPDRFSAQQFSDYHSELNMSSLELGDSALYFCASSAGLAGSSYNEQFFGPGTRLTVL.

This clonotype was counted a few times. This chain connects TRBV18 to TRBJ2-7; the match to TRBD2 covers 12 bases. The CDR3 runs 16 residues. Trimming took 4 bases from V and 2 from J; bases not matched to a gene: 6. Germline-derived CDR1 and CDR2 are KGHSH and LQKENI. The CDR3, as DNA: TGTGCCAGCTCACGACTAGCGGGAGATCCCCCCTACGAGCAGTACTTC. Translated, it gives CASSRLAGDPPYEQYF.

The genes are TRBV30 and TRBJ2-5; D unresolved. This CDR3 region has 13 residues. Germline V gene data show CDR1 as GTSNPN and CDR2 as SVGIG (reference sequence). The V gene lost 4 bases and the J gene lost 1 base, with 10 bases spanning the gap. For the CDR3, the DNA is TGTGCCTGGAAAGGAGATTTCCAAGAGACCCAGTACTTC. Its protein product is CAWKGDFQETQYF.

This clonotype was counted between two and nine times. As DNA, the CDR3 is TGTGCCAGCAGCTTCGGTATATCCACAGAGACCCAGTACTTC. Protein: CASSFGISTETQYF. This chain links TRBV7-2 with TRBJ2-5; D uncertain. CDR3 length: 14 amino acids. V lost 3 bases, J lost 4 bases, and 12 bases lay in between. CDR1 SGHTA and CDR2 FQGNSA come from the germline V gene.

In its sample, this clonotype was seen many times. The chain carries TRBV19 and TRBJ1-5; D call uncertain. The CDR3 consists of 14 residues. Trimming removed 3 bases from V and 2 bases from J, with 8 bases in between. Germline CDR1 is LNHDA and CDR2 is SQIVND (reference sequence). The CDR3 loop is CASSIQDGNQPQHF. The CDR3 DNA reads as TGTGCCAGTAGTATTCAGGACGGCAATCAGCCCCAGCATTTT.

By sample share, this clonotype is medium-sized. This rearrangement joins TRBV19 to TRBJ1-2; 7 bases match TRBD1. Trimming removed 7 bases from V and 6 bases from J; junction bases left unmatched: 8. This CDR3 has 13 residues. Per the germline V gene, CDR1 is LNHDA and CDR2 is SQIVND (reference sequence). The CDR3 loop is CASTPGQRHGYTF. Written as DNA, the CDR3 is TGTGCCAGTACCCCGGGACAGCGCCATGGCTACACCTTC.

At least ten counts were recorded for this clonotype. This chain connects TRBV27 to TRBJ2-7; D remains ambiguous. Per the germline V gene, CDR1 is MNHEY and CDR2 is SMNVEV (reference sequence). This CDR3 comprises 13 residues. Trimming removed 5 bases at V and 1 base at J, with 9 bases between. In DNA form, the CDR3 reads TGTGCCAGCAGTCACGACCGATCCTACGAGCAGTACTTC. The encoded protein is CASSHDRSYEQYF.

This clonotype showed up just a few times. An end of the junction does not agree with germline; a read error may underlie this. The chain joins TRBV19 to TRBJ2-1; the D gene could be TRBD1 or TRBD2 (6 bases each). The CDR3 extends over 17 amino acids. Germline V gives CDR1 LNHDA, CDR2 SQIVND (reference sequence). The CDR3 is CASSPTSQGRTYNDQFF. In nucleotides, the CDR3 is TGTGCCAGTAGTCCCACCTCCCAGGGGAGGACCTACAATGACCAGTTCTTC.

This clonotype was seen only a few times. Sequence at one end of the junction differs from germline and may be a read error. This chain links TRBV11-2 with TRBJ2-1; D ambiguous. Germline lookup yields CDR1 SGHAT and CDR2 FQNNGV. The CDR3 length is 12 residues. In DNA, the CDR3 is TGTGCCAGCAGCCTAGAGTACAATGAGCAGTTCTTC. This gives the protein CASSLEYNEQFF.

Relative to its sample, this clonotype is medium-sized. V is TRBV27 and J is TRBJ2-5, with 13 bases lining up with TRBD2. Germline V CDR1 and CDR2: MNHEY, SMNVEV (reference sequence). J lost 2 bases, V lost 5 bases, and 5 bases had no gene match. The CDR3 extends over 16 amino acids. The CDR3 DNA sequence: TGTGCCAGCAGTCCCAGGACTAGCGGGAGACAAGAGACCCAGTACTTC. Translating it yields CASSPRTSGRQETQYF.

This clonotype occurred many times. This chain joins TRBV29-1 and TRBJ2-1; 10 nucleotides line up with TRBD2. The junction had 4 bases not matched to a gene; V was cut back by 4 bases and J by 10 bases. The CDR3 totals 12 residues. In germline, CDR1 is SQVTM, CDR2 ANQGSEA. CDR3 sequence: CSVGYSGREQFF. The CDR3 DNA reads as TGCAGCGTTGGCTATAGCGGGAGGGAGCAGTTCTTC.

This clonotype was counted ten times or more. The CDR3 DNA sequence: TGCAGTGCTAGCTACAGGGGACTAGCGGGAGATGAGACCCAGTACTTC. It translates to CSASYRGLAGDETQYF. V gene TRBV20-1 combines with J gene TRBJ2-5, with 14 bases identical to TRBD2. Germline loops: CDR1 DFQATT, CDR2 SNEGSKA (reference sequence). After removal of 3 bases from V and 5 bases from J, the junction contained 8 bases not matched to a gene. There are 16 residues in the CDR3.

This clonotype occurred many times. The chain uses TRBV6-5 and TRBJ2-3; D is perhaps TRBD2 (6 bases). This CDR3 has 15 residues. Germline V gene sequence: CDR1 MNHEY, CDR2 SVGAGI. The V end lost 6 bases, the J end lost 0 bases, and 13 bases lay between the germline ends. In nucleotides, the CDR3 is TGTGCCAGCAGGCCCGGGACTTTCAGCACAGATACGCAGTATTTT. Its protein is CASRPGTFSTDTQYF.

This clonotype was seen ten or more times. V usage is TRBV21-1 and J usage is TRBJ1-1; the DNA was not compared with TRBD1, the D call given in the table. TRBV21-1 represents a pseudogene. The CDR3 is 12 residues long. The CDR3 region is CAFRGMNTEAFF. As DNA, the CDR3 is TGTGCCTTTAGGGGGATGAACACTGAAGCTTTCTTT.

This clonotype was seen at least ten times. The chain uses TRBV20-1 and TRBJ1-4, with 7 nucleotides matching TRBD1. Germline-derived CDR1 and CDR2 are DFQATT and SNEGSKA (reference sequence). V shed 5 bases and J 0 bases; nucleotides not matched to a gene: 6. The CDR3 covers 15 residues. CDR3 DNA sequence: TGCAGTGCTGCAGGACAGGCCCCAACTAATGAAAAACTGTTTTTT. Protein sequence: CSAAGQAPTNEKLFF.

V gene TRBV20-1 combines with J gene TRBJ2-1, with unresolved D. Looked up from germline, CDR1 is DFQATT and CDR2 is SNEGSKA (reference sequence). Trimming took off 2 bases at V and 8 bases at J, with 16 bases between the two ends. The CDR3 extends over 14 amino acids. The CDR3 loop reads CSARPRGPGYEQFF. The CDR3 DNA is TGCAGTGCTAGACCCCGTGGGCCCGGCTATGAGCAGTTCTTC.

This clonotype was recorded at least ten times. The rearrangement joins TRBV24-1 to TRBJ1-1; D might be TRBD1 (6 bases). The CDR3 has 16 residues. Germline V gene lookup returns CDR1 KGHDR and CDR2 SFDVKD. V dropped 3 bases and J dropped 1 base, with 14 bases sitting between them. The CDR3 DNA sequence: TGTGCCACCAGTGATGGACCCGAGACAGGGAACACTGAAGCTTTCTTT. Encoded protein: CATSDGPETGNTEAFF.

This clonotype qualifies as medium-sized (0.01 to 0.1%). The CDR3 DNA sequence: TGTGCCAGCAGCCCCCGTTCCGGGGCCAAAAACATTCAGTACTTC. The encoded protein is CASSPRSGAKNIQYF. The chain couples TRBV11-2 to TRBJ2-4; D remains unclear. This CDR3 has 15 residues. CDR1 is SGHAT, CDR2 FQNNGV, per germline. V was clipped by 5 bases and J by 1 base, with 12 bases between them. Filled out from reference TRBV11-2 and TRBJ2-4, the complete variable domain reads EAGVAQSPRYKIIEKRQSVAFWCNPISGHATLYWYQQILGQGPKLLIQFQNNGVVDDSQLPKDRFSAERLKGVDSTLKIQPAKLEDSAVYLCASSPRSGAKNIQYFGAGTRLSVL.

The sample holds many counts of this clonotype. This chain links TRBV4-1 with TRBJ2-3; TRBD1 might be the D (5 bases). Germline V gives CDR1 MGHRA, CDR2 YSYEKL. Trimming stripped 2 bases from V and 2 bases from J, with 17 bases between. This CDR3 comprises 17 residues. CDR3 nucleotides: TGCGCCAGCAGCCAATGGCAAGATAGGGGTGACACAGATACGCAGTATTTT. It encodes CASSQWQDRGDTDTQYF.